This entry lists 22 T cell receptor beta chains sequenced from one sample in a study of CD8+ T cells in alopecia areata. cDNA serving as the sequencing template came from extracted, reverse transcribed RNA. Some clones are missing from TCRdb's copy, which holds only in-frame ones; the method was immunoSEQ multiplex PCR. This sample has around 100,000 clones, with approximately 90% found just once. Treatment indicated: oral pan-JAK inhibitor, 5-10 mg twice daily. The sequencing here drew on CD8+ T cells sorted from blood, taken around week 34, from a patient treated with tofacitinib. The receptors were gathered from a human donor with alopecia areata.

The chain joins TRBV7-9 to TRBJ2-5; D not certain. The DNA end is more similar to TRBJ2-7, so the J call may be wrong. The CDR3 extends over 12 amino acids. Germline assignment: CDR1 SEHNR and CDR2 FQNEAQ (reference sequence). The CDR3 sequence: CASLAKPYEQYF. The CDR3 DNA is TGTGCCAGCTTGGCCAAGCCGTACGAGCAGTACTTC.

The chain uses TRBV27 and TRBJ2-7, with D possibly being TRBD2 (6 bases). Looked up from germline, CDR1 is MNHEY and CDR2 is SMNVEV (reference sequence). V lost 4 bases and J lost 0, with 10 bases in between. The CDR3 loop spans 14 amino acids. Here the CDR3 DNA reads TGTGCCAGCAGTTCCACGACTAGCTCCTACGAGCAGTACTTC. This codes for CASSSTTSSYEQYF.

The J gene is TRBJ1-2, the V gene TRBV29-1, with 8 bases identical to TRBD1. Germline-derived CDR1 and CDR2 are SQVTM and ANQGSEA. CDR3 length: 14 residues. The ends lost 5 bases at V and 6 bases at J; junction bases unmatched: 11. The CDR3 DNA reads TGCAGCGTTAGACGCAGGACAGGGTCGGATGGCTACACCTTC. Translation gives CSVRRRTGSDGYTF.

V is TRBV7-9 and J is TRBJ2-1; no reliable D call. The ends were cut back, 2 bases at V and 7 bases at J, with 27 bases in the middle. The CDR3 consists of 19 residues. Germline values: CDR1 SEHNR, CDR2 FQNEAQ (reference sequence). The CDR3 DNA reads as TGTGCCAGCAGCTTATCTTCCATTGGGGAAAGACGAATCTTTAATGAGCAGTTCTTC. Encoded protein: CASSLSSIGERRIFNEQFF.

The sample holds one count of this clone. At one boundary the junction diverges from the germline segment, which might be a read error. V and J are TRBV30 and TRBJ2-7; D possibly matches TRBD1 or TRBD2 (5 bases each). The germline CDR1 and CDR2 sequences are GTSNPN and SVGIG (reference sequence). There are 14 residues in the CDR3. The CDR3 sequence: CAWSVFEVGTALNF. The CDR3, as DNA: TGTGCCTGGAGTGTATTTGAGGTGGGGACGGCCCTTAACTTC.

The CDR3 DNA is TGTGCCACAGAAGGGACAGTAATGGGCGATGAGCAGTTCTTC. Translating it yields CATEGTVMGDEQFF. The genes are TRBV19 and TRBJ2-1; 7 bases map to TRBD1. The V gene's germline CDR1 is LNHDA and CDR2 SQIVND (reference sequence). The CDR3 is made up of 14 amino acids. Unmatched junction bases numbered 14, after V lost 10 bases and J lost 8 bases.

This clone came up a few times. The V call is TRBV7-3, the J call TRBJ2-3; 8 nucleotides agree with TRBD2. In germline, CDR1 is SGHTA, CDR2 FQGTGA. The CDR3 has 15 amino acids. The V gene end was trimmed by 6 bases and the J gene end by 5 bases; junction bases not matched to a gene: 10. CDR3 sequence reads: CASSSSGGPLDTQYF. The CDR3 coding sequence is TGTGCCAGCAGTTCAAGCGGGGGCCCTTTAGATACGCAGTATTTT. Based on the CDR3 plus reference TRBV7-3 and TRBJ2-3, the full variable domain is GAGVSQTPSNKVTEKGKYVELRCDPISGHTALYWYRQSLGQGPEFLIYFQGTGAADDSGLPNDRFFAVRPEGSVSTLKIQRTERGDSAVYLCASSSSGGPLDTQYFGPGTRLTVL.

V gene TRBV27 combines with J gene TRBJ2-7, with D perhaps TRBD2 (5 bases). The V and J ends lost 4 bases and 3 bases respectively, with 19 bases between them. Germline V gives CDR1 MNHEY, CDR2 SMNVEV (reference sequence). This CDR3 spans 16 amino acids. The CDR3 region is CASSSLLTGIFYEQYF. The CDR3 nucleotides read TGTGCCAGCAGTTCACTCCTCACCGGGATTTTCTACGAGCAGTACTTC.

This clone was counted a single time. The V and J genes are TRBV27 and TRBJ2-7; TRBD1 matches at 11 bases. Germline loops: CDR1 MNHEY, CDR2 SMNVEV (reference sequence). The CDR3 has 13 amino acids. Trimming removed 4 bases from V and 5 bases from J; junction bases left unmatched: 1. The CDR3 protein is CASSSGQGDEQYF. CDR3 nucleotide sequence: TGTGCCAGCAGTTCGGGACAGGGGGACGAGCAGTACTTC.

CDR3 protein: CASSQAPEGGETQYF. The CDR3 DNA sequence: TGCGCCAGCAGCCAGGCACCGGAGGGTGGGGAGACCCAGTACTTC. The V gene is TRBV4-3, the J gene TRBJ2-5, with a possible D match to TRBD2 (6 bases). The V and J ends lost 3 bases and 5 bases respectively, with 16 bases between them. The germline CDR1 and CDR2 sequences are LGHNA and YSLEER. The length of the CDR3 is 15 residues.

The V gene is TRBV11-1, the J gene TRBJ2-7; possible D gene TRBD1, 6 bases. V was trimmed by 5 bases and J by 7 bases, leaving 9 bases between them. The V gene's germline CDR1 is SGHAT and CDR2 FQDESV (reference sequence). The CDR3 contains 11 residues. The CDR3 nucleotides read TGTGCCAGCAGCCGGGACAATGAGCAGTACTTC. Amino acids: CASSRDNEQYF.

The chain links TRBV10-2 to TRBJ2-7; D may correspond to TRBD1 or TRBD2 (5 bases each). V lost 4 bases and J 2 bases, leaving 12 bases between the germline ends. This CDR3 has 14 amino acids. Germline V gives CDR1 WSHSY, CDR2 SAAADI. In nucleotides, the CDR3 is TGCGCCAGCAGTGTCGGGGACGCCACCTACGAGCAGTACTTC. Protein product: CASSVGDATYEQYF.

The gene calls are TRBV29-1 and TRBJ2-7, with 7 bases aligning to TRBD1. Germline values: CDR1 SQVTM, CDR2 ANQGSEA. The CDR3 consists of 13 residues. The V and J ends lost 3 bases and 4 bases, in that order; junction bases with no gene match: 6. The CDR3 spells CSVETGYNYEQYF. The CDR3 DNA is TGCAGCGTTGAGACAGGGTACAATTACGAGCAGTACTTC.

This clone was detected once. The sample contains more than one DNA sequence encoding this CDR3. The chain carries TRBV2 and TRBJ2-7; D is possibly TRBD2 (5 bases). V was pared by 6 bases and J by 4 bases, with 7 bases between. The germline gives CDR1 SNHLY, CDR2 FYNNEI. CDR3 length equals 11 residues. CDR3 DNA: TGTGCCAGCAGGGAGGCTTACGAGCAGTACTTC. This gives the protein CASREAYEQYF.

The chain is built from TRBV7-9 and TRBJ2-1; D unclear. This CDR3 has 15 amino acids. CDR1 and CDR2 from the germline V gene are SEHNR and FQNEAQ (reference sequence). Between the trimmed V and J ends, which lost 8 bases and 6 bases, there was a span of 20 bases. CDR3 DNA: TGTGCCAGCGGCACCCTCCTCGGGCCGGGCAATGAGCAGTTCTTC. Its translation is CASGTLLGPGNEQFF. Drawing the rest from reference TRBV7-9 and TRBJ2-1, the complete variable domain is DTGVSQNPRHKITKRGQNVTFRCDPISEHNRLYWYRQTLGQGPEFLTYFQNEAQLEKSRLLSDRFSAERPKGSFSTLEIQRTEQGDSAMYLCASGTLLGPGNEQFFGPGTRLTVL.

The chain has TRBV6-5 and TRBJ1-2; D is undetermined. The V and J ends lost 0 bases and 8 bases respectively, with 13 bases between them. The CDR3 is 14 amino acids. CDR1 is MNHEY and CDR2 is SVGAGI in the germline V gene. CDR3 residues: CASSYSLRSLGYTF. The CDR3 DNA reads TGTGCCAGCAGTTACTCGCTGAGAAGTCTGGGCTACACCTTC.

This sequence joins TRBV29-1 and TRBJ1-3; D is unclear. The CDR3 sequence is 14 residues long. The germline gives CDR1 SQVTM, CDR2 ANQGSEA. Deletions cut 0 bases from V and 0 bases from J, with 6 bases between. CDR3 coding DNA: TGCAGCGTTGAAGATCTTATCTCTGGAAACACCATATATTTT. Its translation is CSVEDLISGNTIYF.

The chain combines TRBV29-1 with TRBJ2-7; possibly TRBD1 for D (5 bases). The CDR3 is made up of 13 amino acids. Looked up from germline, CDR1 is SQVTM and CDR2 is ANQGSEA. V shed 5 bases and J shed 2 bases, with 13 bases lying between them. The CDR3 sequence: CSVLGQGTYEQYF. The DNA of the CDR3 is TGCAGCGTTTTGGGGCAGGGAACCTACGAGCAGTACTTC.

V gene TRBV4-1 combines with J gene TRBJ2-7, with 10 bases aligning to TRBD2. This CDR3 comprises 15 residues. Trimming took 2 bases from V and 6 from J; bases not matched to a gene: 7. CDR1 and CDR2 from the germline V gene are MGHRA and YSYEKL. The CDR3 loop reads CASSQSLGLASEQYF. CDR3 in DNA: TGCGCCAGCAGCCAATCCCTGGGACTAGCGAGCGAGCAGTACTTC.

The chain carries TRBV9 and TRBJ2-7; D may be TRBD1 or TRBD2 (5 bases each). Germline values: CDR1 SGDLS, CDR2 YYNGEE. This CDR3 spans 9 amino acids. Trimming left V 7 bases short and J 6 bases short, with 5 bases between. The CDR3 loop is CASGTEQYF. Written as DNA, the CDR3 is TGTGCCAGCGGGACCGAGCAGTACTTC.

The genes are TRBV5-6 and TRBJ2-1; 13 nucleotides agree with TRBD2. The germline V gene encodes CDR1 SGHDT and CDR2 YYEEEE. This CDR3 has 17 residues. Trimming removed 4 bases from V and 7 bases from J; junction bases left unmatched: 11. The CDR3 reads CASSNGLAGESANEQFF. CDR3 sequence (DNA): TGTGCCAGCAGCAACGGACTAGCGGGAGAATCGGCGAATGAGCAGTTCTTC.

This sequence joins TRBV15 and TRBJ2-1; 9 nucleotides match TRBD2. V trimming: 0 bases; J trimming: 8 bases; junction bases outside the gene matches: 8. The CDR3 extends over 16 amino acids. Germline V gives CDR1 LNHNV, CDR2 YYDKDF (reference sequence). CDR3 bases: TGTGCCACCAGCAGAGATCGAGCGGGGGGCCGTTATGAGCAGTTCTTC. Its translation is CATSRDRAGGRYEQFF. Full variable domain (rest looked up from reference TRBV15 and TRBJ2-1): DAMVIQNPRYQVTQFGKPVTLSCSQTLNHNVMYWYQQKSSQAPKLLFHYYDKDFNNEADTPDNFQSRRPNTSFCFLDIRSPGLGDTAMYLCATSRDRAGGRYEQFFGPGTRLTVL.